These T cell receptor beta chains were read from a single sample in a study of CD8 T cells in Susac syndrome. MiXCR was run by TCRdb on the immunoSEQ multiplex PCR reads, yielding one entry per CDR3 protein. Found here are about 180,000 distinct CDR3 sequences, approximately 96% of them singletons; the top ten hold 0.093%. The sequencing sample was made of CD4+ T cells from PBMCs. The receptors were sampled from a human donor with multiple sclerosis. The CDR3 runs from the conserved cysteine through the conserved F or W. The D gene is left open where the match is weak. Clone sizes are given selectively: once, few, many, or a class where the clone is expanded.

NA	TRBV5-1	few	TRBJ1-2	TGCGCCAGCAGCCGGGTTCCAGGGAACTATGGCTACACCTTC	CASSRVPGNYGYTF
NA	TRBV28	NA	TRBJ2-1	TGTGCCTGCCGTGGGGATAAAAATGAGCAGTTCTTC	CACRGDKNEQFF
NA	TRBV30	NA	TRBJ1-5	TGTGCCTGGAGTGCCTTGGGGGACAATCAGCCCCAGCATTTT	CAWSALGDNQPQHF
TRBD1	TRBV29-1	few	TRBJ2-7	TGCAGCGTTCGACAGGGGTCCTACGAGCAGTACTTC	CSVRQGSYEQYF
NA	TRBV6-2/TRBV6-3	NA	TRBJ1-1	TGTGCCAGCAGTTCACGGACGGTGGGCGCCATGAACACTGAAGCTTTCTTT	CASSSRTVGAMNTEAFF
NA	TRBV27	NA	TRBJ2-7	TGTGCCAGCAGTTTAACCGGCAGTATCTCCTACGAGCAGTACTTC	CASSLTGSISYEQYF
NA	TRBV30	NA	TRBJ1-1	TGTGCCTGGTCCCAGTTGAACACTGAAGCTTTCTTT	CAWSQLNTEAFF
NA	TRBV10-3	NA	TRBJ2-1	TGTGCCATCAGTGACCCAACCCGGGTCGAGGGGGACAATGAGCAGTTCTTC	CAISDPTRVEGDNEQFF
NA	TRBV3-1	NA	TRBJ1-1	TGTGCCAGCAGCCTGGAGATGAACACTGAAGCTTTCTTT	CASSLEMNTEAFF
TRBD1	TRBV29-1	NA	TRBJ1-2	TGCAGCGTTGAGAATGGACAGGGGGCGGTTGAGGGCTACACCTTC	CSVENGQGAVEGYTF
NA	TRBV7-2	few	TRBJ2-1	TGTGCCAGCAGCTTAGGGACCTACAATGAGCAGTTCTTC	CASSLGTYNEQFF